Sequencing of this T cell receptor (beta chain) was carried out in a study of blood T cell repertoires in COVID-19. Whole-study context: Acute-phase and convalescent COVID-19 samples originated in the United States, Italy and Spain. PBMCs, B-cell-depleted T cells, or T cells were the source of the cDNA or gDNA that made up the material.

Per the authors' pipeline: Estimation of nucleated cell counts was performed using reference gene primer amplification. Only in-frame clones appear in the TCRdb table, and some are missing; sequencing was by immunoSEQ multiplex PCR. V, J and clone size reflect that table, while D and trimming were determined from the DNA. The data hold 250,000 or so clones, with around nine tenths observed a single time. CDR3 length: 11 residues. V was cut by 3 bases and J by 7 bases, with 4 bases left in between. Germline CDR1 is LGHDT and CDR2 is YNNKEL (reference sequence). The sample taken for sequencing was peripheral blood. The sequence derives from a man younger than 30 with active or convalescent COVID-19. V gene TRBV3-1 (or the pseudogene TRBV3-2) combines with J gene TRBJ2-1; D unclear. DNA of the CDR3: TGTGCCAGCAGCCAGGAGAATGAGCAGTTCTTC. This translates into CASSQENEQFF.